This T cell receptor (beta chain) was found in a study of technical replicates of blood from several donors. V gave up 6 bases and J gave up 1 base, with 3 bases separating them. Germline lookup yields CDR1 LGHNA and CDR2 YNFKEQ. The CDR3 is 11 residues long. Sequencing was performed with immunoSEQ multiplex PCR; in TCRdb, only in-frame clones are kept and a portion is missing. This sample has around 100,000 clones, with about 95% found just once. The receptor was isolated from a human donor in good health. The gene calls are TRBV4-2 and TRBJ1-1, with D hard to call. Sequencing was carried out using T cells isolated from PBMCs. This CDR3 reads CASSQNTEAFF. The CDR3 region has the DNA TGTGCCAGCAGTCAGAACACTGAAGCTTTCTTT.